Shown below are 13 T cell receptor beta chains from a single sample sequenced in a study of shared clonotypes between healthy human individuals. This table comes from immunoSEQ multiplex PCR, and its TCRdb copy is limited to in-frame clones, with some not included. Of millions of clones listed, about 92% are singletons. Input material: naive CD4+ T cells sorted from blood. Subset of the sample: CD45RA+ positively selected. These receptors all come from a man aged 18 to 30 in good health.

The chain recombines TRBV5-6 with TRBJ2-7, with 7 bases identical to TRBD1. CDR3 length: 14 residues. V trimming: 1 base; J trimming: 2 bases; junction bases outside the gene matches: 3. Germline CDR1 and CDR2: SGHDT and YYEEEE. The chain's CDR3 is CASSLFDRAYEQYF. CDR3 coding DNA: TGTGCCAGCAGCTTGTTTGACAGGGCCTACGAGCAGTACTTC.

This sequence joins TRBV11-2 and TRBJ2-5, with unresolved D. Germline values: CDR1 SGHAT, CDR2 FQNNGV. This CDR3 is built from 15 residues. With 1 base removed from V and 5 bases from J, the gap between germline ends came to 14 bases. The CDR3 coding sequence is TGTGCCAGCAGCTTAGCCCACAGCAGGTTGGAGACCCAGTACTTC. Residues: CASSLAHSRLETQYF.

The genes are TRBV12-5 and TRBJ2-3; TRBD2 matches at 13 bases. Germline CDR1 reads LGHNT; CDR2 reads FRNRAP. The CDR3 totals 17 residues. J gave up 6 bases and V 1 base, and 7 bases lay outside the gene matches. The CDR3 coding sequence is TGTGCTAGTGGTTTGGCCGGACTAGCGGGAGTAAAGGATACGCAGTATTTT. Residues: CASGLAGLAGVKDTQYF.

Concerning this clone itself: Other DNA sequences in the same sample also yield this CDR3. The rearrangement uses TRBV28 and TRBJ1-1, with D hard to call. V was trimmed by 5 bases and J by 0 bases, leaving 7 bases between them. The germline CDR1 and CDR2 sequences are MDHEN and SYDVKM. The CDR3 runs 13 residues. DNA of the CDR3: TGTGCCAGCAGTCCCCTATTGAACACTGAAGCTTTCTTT. It specifies CASSPLLNTEAFF. Full variable domain (outside the CDR3, taken from reference TRBV28 and TRBJ1-1): DVKVTQSSRYLVKRTGEKVFLECVQDMDHENMFWYRQDPGLGLRLIYFSYDVKMKEKGDIPEGYSVSREKKERFSLILESASTNQTSMYLCASSPLLNTEAFFGQGTRLTVV.

V and J are TRBV6-5 and TRBJ2-6; D not certain. There are 15 residues in the CDR3. Trimming stripped 6 bases from V and 1 base from J, with 10 bases between. CDR1 is MNHEY and CDR2 is SVGAGI in the germline V gene. The CDR3 coding sequence is TGTGCCAGCAGCCGCCGGTTATCTGGGGCCAACGTCCTGACTTTC. It specifies CASSRRLSGANVLTF.

This chain links TRBV5-1 with TRBJ2-3; 8 bases align to TRBD1. CDR3 size: 15 residues. Germline lookup yields CDR1 SGHRS and CDR2 YFSETQ. Trimming removed 4 bases from V and 3 bases from J; junction bases left unmatched: 7. The CDR3 reads CASSATGDATDTQYF. The CDR3 nucleotides are TGCGCCAGCAGCGCGACAGGGGATGCAACAGATACGCAGTATTTT.

As concerns this clone: This CDR3 is also generated by other DNA sequences in the sample. This rearrangement joins TRBV9 to TRBJ1-6; D gene ambiguous. Germline lookup yields CDR1 SGDLS and CDR2 YYNGEE. This CDR3 region has 15 residues. V was shortened by 4 bases and J by 0 bases, with 8 bases between the two germline ends. CDR3 region: CASSPASSYNSPLHF. The CDR3 nucleotides are TGTGCCAGCAGCCCCGCGAGCTCCTATAATTCACCCCTCCACTTT.

The chain employs TRBV5-4 and TRBJ2-1; 10 bases align to TRBD2. V trimming: 0 bases; J trimming: 0 bases; junction bases outside the gene matches: 3. Germline lookup yields CDR1 SGHNT and CDR2 YYREEE (reference sequence). This CDR3 comprises 17 residues. CDR3 sequence: CASSLGSSGSSYNEQFF. For the CDR3, the DNA is TGTGCCAGCAGCTTGGGGTCTAGCGGGAGCTCCTACAATGAGCAGTTCTTC. Based on the CDR3 plus reference TRBV5-4 and TRBJ2-1, the full variable domain is ETGVTQSPTHLIKTRGQQVTLRCSSQSGHNTVSWYQQALGQGPQFIFQYYREEENGRGNFPPRFSGLQFPNYSSELNVNALELDDSALYLCASSLGSSGSSYNEQFFGPGTRLTVL.

The chain has TRBV4-1 and TRBJ1-1, with D perhaps TRBD1 (5 bases). This CDR3 contains 18 residues. Trimming shortened V by 1 base and J by 1 base, and 19 bases separated the two germline ends. Germline CDR1 and CDR2: MGHRA and YSYEKL. CDR3: CASSQGQPSMGRNTEAFF. CDR3 DNA: TGCGCCAGCAGCCAAGGACAGCCCTCGATGGGAAGGAACACTGAAGCTTTCTTT.

This chain connects TRBV30 to TRBJ2-7, with 8 nucleotides matching TRBD1. Germline lookup yields CDR1 GTSNPN and CDR2 SVGIG (reference sequence). The CDR3 length is 11 residues. The ends lost 5 bases at V and 6 bases at J; junction bases unmatched: 3. CDR3 residues: CAWADRAEQYF. The CDR3 region has the DNA TGTGCCTGGGCGGACAGGGCCGAGCAGTACTTC.

The chain is built from TRBV28 and TRBJ1-6; D is unclear. V lost 1 base, J lost 0 bases, and 13 bases lay in between. CDR3 length: 18 residues. Looked up from germline, CDR1 is MDHEN and CDR2 is SYDVKM. CDR3 region: CASSLFRAESSYNSPLHF. CDR3 bases: TGTGCCAGCAGTTTATTTAGGGCAGAAAGCTCCTATAATTCACCCCTCCACTTT. The variable domain in full, completed from reference TRBV28 and TRBJ1-6, reads DVKVTQSSRYLVKRTGEKVFLECVQDMDHENMFWYRQDPGLGLRLIYFSYDVKMKEKGDIPEGYSVSREKKERFSLILESASTNQTSMYLCASSLFRAESSYNSPLHFGNGTRLTVT.

The gene calls are TRBV28 and TRBJ2-3; the match to TRBD1 covers 9 bases. Germline values: CDR1 MDHEN, CDR2 SYDVKM. The CDR3 covers 14 residues. The V gene end was trimmed by 3 bases and the J gene end by 6 bases; junction bases not matched to a gene: 4. The CDR3 nucleotides read TGTGCCAGCAGTTTCCGGACAGGGGCGGATACGCAGTATTTT. Encoded protein: CASSFRTGADTQYF.

The gene calls are TRBV5-4 and TRBJ2-7; D remains ambiguous. The CDR3 extends over 14 amino acids. V lost 0 bases and J 0 bases, leaving 7 bases between the germline ends. Germline lookup yields CDR1 SGHNT and CDR2 YYREEE (reference sequence). CDR3 coding DNA: TGTGCCAGCAGCTTGGGACAAAGCTCCTACGAGCAGTACTTC. Amino acids: CASSLGQSSYEQYF.